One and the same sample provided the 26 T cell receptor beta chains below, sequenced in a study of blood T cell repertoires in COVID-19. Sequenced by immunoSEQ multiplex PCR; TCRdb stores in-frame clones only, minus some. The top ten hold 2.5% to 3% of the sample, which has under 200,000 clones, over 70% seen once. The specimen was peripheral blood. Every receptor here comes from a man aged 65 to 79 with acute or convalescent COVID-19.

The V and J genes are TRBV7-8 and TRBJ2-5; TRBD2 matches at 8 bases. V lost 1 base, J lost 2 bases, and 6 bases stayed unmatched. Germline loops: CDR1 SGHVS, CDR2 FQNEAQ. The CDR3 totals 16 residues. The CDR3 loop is CASSLGPGGNQETQYF. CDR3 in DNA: TGTGCCAGCAGCTTAGGACCGGGGGGGAATCAAGAGACCCAGTACTTC.

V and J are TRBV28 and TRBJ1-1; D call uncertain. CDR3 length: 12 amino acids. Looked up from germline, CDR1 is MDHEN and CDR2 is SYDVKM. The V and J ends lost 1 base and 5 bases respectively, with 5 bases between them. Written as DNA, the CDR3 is TGTGCCAGCAGTTTATCCCTTACTGAAGCTTTCTTT. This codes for CASSLSLTEAFF. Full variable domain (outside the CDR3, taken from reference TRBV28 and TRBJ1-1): DVKVTQSSRYLVKRTGEKVFLECVQDMDHENMFWYRQDPGLGLRLIYFSYDVKMKEKGDIPEGYSVSREKKERFSLILESASTNQTSMYLCASSLSLTEAFFGQGTRLTVV.

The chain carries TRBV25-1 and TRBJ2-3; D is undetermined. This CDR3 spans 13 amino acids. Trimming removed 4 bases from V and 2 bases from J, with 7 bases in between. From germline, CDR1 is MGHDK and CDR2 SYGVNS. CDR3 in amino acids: CASSGRYTDTQYF. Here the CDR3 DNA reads TGTGCCAGCAGTGGCAGATACACAGATACGCAGTATTTT.

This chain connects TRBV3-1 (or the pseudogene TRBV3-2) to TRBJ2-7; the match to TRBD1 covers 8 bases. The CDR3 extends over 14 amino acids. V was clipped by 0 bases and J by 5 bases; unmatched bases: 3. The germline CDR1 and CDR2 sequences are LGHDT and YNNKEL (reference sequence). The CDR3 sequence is CASSQDDRGHEQYF. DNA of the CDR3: TGTGCCAGCAGCCAAGACGACAGGGGCCACGAGCAGTACTTC.

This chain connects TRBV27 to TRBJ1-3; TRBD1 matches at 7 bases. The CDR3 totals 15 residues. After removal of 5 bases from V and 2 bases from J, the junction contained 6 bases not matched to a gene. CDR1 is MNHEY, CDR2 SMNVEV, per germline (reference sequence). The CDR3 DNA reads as TGTGCCAGCAGTCTCTACGGACAGGCTGGAAACACCATATATTTT. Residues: CASSLYGQAGNTIYF.

The CDR3 DNA follows: TGTGCCAGCAGTGAGCAGCCTAGCGACTACAATGAGCAGTTCTTC. Translated: CASSEQPSDYNEQFF. This chain uses TRBV6-1 with TRBJ2-1; maybe TRBD2 (6 bases). The CDR3 is made up of 15 amino acids. Germline assignment: CDR1 MNHNS and CDR2 SASEGT. Trimming removed 3 bases at V and 3 bases at J, with 12 bases between.

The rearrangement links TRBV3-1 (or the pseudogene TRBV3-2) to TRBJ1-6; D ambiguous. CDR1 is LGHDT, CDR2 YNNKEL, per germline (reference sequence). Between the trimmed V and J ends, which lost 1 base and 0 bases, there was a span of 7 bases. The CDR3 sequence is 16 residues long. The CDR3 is CASSQVRSSYNSPLHF. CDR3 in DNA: TGTGCCAGCAGCCAAGTTCGGAGCTCCTATAATTCACCCCTCCACTTT.

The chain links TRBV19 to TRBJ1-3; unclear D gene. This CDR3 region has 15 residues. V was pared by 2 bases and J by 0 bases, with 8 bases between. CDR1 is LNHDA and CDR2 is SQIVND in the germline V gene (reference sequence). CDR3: CASSISGDSGNTIYF. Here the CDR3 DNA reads TGTGCCAGTAGTATATCCGGGGACTCTGGAAACACCATATATTTT.

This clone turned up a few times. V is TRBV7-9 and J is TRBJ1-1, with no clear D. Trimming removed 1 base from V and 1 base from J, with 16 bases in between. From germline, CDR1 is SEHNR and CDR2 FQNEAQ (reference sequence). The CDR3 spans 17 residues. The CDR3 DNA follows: TGTGCCAGCAGCTTAGAGGGCGGAGGTTTATCGAACACTGAAGCTTTCTTT. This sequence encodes CASSLEGGGLSNTEAFF.

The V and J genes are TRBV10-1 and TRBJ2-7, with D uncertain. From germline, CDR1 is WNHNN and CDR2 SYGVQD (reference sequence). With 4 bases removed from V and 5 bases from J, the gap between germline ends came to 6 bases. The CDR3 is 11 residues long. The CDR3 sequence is CASSVEDEQYF. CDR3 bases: TGCGCCAGCAGTGTAGAAGACGAGCAGTACTTC.

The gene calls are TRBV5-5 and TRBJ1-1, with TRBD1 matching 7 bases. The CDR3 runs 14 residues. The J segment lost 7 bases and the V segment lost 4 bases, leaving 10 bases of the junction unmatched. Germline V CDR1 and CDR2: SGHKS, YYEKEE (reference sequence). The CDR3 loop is CASSLEGQAVEAFF. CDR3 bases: TGTGCCAGCAGCCTGGAAGGACAGGCCGTTGAAGCTTTCTTT.

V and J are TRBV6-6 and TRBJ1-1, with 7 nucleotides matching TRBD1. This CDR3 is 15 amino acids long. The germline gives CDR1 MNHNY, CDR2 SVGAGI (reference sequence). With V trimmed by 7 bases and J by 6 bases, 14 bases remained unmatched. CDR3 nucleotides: TGTGCCAGCATCCCCCCTCGGGACAGCGTAGCTGAAGCTTTCTTT. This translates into CASIPPRDSVAEAFF.

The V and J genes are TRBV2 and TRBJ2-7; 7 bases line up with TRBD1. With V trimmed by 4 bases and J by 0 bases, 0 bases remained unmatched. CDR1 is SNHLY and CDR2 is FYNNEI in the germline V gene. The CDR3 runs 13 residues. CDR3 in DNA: TGTGCCAGCAGTGGGGACAGCTCCTACGAGCAGTACTTC. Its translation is CASSGDSSYEQYF. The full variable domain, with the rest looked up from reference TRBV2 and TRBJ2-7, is EPEVTQTPSHQVTQMGQEVILRCVPISNHLYFYWYRQILGQKVEFLVSFYNNEISEKSEIFDDQFSVERPDGSNFTLKIRSTKLEDSAMYFCASSGDSSYEQYFGPGTRLTVT.

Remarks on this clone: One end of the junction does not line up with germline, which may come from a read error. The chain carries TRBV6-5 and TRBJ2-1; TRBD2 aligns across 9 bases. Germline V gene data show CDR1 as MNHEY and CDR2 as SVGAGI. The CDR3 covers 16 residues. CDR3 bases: TGTGCCAGCAGTTCCCCTAGCGGGACCTCCGACAATGAGCAGTTCTTC. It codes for CASSSPSGTSDNEQFF.

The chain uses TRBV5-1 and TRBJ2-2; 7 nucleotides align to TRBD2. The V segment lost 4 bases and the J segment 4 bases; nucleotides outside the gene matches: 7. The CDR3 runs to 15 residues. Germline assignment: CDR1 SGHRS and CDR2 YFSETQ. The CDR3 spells CASSPGTTLTGELFF. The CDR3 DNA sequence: TGCGCCAGCAGCCCCGGGACTACTCTCACCGGGGAGCTGTTTTTT.

CDR3 bases: TGTGCCAGCAGAGGACAGGGTTGGGAGACCCAGTACTTC. It yields the protein CASRGQGWETQYF. V usage is TRBV12-3 or TRBV12-4 and J usage is TRBJ2-5; 8 bases fit TRBD1. The CDR3 has 13 residues. V lost 6 bases to trimming and J lost 5 bases; unmatched junction nucleotides: 5.

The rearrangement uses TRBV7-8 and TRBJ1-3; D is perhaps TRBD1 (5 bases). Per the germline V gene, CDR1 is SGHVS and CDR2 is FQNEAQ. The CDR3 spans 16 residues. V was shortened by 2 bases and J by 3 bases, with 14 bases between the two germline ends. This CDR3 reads CASSLWEGLGGNTIYF. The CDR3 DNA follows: TGTGCCAGCAGCTTATGGGAGGGACTAGGTGGAAACACCATATATTTT.

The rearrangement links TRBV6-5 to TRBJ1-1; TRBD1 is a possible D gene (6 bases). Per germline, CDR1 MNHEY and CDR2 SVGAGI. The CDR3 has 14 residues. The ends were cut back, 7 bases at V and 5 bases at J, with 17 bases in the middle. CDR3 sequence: CASTDGQGRTEAFF. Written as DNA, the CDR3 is TGTGCCAGCACCGACGGTCAGGGGCGGACTGAAGCTTTCTTT.

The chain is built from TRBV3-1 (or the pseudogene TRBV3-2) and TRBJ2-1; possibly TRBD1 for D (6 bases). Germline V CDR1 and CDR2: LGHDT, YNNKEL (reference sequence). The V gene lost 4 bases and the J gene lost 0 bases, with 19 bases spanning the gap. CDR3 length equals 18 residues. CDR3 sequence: CASSLTGQTYSSYNEQFF. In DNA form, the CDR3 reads TGTGCCAGCAGCCTAACCGGACAGACCTATAGCTCCTACAATGAGCAGTTCTTC.

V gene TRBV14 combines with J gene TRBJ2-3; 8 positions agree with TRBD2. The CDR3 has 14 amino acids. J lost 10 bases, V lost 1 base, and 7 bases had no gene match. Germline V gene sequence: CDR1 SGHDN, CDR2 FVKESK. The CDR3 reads CASSQASGSSAQYF. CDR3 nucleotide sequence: TGTGCCAGCAGCCAAGCAAGCGGGAGCTCGGCGCAGTATTTT.

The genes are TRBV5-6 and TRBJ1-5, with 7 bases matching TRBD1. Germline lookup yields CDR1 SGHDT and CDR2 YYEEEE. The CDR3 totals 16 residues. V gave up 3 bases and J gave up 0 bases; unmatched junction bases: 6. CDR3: CASSSGTVYSNQPQHF. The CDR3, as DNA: TGTGCCAGCAGCTCTGGGACAGTTTATAGCAATCAGCCCCAGCATTTT.

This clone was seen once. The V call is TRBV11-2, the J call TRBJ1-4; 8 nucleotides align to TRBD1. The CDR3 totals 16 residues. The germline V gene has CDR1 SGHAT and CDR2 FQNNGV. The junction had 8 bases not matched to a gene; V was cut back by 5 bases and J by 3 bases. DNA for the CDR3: TGTGCCAGCAGCCCCCCGAGACAGGGGTCTAATGAAAAACTGTTTTTT. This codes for CASSPPRQGSNEKLFF.

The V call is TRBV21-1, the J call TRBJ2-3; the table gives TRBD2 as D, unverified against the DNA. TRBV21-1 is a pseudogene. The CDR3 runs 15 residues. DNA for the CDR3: TGTGCCAGCAGCGAGGGTACCGAATACACAGATACGCAGTATTTT. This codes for CASSEGTEYTDTQYF.

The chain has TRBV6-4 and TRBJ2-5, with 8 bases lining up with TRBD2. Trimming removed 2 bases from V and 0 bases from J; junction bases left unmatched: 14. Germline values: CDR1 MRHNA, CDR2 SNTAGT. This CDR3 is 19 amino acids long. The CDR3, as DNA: TGTGCCAGCAGTGACGAGGGACTCCGGGCGGGAGGCCACCAAGAGACCCAGTACTTC. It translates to CASSDEGLRAGGHQETQYF.

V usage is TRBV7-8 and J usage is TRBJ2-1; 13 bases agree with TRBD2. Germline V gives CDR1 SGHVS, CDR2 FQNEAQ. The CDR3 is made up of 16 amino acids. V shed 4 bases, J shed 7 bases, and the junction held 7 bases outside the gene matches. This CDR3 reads CASSSRGLAGLNEQFF. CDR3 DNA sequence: TGTGCCAGCAGCTCGAGGGGACTAGCGGGGTTAAATGAGCAGTTCTTC.

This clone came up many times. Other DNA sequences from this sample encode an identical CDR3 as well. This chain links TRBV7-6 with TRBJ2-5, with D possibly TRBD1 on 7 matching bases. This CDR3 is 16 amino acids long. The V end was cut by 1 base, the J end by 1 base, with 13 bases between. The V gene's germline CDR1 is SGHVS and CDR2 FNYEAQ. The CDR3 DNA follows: TGTGCCAGCAGCTTAGTTTCAGGGGGACTCCAAGAGACCCAGTACTTC. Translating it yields CASSLVSGGLQETQYF.